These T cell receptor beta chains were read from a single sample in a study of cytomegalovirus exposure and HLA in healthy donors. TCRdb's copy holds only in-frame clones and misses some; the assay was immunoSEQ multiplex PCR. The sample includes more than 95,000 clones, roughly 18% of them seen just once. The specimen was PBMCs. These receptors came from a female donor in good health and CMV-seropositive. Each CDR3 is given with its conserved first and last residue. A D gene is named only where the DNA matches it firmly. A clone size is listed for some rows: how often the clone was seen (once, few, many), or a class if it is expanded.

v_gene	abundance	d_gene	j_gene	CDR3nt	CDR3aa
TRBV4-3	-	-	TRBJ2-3	TGCGCCAGCAGCCAAGATTCCTACACAGATACGCAGTATTTT	CASSQDSYTDTQYF
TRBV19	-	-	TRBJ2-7	TGTGCCAGTAGTACCCACACTAGGCACTACGAGCAGTACTTC	CASSTHTRHYEQYF
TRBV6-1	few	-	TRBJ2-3	TGTGCCAGCAGCCCTAGGCATTACACAGATACGCAGTATTTT	CASSPRHYTDTQYF
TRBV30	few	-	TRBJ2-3	TGTGCCTGGACAGGGGCTAGCACAGATACGCAGTATTTT	CAWTGASTDTQYF
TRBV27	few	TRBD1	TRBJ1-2	TGTGCCAGCCGTAAAAATGAATGGACAGGGAACTATGGCTACACCTTC	CASRKNEWTGNYGYTF
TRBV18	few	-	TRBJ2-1	TGTGCCAGCTCACCAGCGAGCTCCTACAATGAGCAGTTCTTC	CASSPASSYNEQFF
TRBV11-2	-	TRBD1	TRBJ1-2	TGTGCCAGCAGCTTAGTTCCGACAGGGGTTTATGGCTACACCTTC	CASSLVPTGVYGYTF
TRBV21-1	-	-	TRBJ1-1	TGTGCCAGCAGCCTCCGACACGGCCCCCTGACTGAAGCTTTCTTT	CASSLRHGPLTEAFF
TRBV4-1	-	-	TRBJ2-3	TGCGCCAGCAGCCAAATGGACAGTGGCACAGATACGCAGTATTTT	CASSQMDSGTDTQYF
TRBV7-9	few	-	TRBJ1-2	TGTGCCAGCAGCTTAGTTGGGACATGGGGCTACACCTTC	CASSLVGTWGYTF
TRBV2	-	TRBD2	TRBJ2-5	TGTGCCAGCAGCGCGGCTAGCGGGTCTGGAGAGACCCAGTACTTC	CASSAASGSGETQYF
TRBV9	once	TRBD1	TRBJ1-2	TGTGCCAGCAGCGTAAGACAGGGAAATAGGTATGGCTACACCTTC	CASSVRQGNRYGYTF
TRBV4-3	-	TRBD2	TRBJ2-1	TGCGCCAGCAGCCACAGACTAGCGGGGGACAATGAGCAGTTCTTC	CASSHRLAGDNEQFF
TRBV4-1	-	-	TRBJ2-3	TGCGCCAGCAGCCAACGCCCGGGACTCCAGTTTGCGAACAAGAATTTT	CASSQRPGLQFANKNF
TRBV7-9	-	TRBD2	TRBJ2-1	TGTGCCAGCAGCTTAGCGCTGGCTAGCGGAGAGCAGTTCTTC	CASSLALASGEQFF
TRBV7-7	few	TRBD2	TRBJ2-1	TGCGCTAGCAGCATATTGACTAGCGGGAGGAACTACAATGAGCAGTTCTTC	CASSILTSGRNYNEQFF
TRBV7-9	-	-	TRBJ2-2	TGTGCCAGCAGCTTATCCGGCGGGGAGCTGTTTTTT	CASSLSGGELFF
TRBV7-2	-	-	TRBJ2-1	TGTGCCAGCAGCTTAGCGCTTCCGAAGAGCTCCTACAATGAGCAGTTCTTC	CASSLALPKSSYNEQFF
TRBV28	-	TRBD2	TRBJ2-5	TGTGCCAGCAGTTTCCTGACTAGCGGGGGGCCGAAAGAGACCCAGTACTTC	CASSFLTSGGPKETQYF
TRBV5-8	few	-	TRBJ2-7	TGTGCCAGCAGCCGGGATACGTGGGAGCAGTACTTC	CASSRDTWEQYF
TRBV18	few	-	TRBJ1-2	TGTGCCAGCTCACCACAGTGGTCAGGGGCTAACTATGGCTACACCTTC	CASSPQWSGANYGYTF
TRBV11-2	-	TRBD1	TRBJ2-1	TGTGCCAGCAGCTTTGGACAGGGCCGCCTTGATTACAATGAGCAGTTCTTC	CASSFGQGRLDYNEQFF
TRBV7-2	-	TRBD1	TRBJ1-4	TGTGCCAGCAGCTTATCTAGGACAGGGGGCTTTGAAAAACTGTTTTTT	CASSLSRTGGFEKLFF
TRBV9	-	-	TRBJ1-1	TGTGCCAGCAGCGGCAGAGGAGGAACTGAAGCTTTCTTT	CASSGRGGTEAFF
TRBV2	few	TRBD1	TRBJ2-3	TGTGCCACCACGGACAGGGCAAAAGATACGCAGTATTTT	CATTDRAKDTQYF
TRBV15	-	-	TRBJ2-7	TGTGCCACCAGCAGAGATTTAGCGACCTACGAGCAGTACTTC	CATSRDLATYEQYF
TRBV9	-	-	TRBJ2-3	TGTGCCAGCAGCGTATCCGTAGACAAAGATACGCAGTATTTT	CASSVSVDKDTQYF
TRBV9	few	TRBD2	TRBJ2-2	TGTGCCAGCAGCTTTCCACTAGCGGGAGTATCCGGGGAGCTGTTTTTT	CASSFPLAGVSGELFF
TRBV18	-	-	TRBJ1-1	TGTGCCAGCTCACCACCGTTGTTCAGGGCGAACACTGAAGCTTTCTTT	CASSPPLFRANTEAFF
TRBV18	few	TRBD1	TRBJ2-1	TGTGCCAGCTCACCACCGGGAGGACAGGGGGGAATCTTTTACAATGAGCAGTTCTTC	CASSPPGGQGGIFYNEQFF
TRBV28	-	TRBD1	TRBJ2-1	TGTGCCAGCAGTTTAATGGGACAGGTGAATGAGCAGTTCTTC	CASSLMGQVNEQFF
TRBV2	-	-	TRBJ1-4	TGTGCCAGCAGTTTTTTGTGGGAGACACGACGGGGACTGTTTTTT	CASSFLWETRRGLFF
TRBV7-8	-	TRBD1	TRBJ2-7	TGTGCCAGCGGAACAGGGGGCAACTACGAGCAGTACTTC	CASGTGGNYEQYF
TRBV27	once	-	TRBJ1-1	TGTGCCAGCAGTTTATCACTAAACACTGAAGCTTTCTTT	CASSLSLNTEAFF
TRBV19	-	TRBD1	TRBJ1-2	TGTGCCAGTAGCCTTCGGACAGGGCTGGGCTACACCTTC	CASSLRTGLGYTF
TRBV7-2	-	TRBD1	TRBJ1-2	TGTGCCAGCAGCTTAGCCCTACCGGACAGGGGGATTGGCTACACCTTC	CASSLALPDRGIGYTF
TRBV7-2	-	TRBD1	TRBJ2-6	TGTGCCAGCAGCGTCCGACAGGGCAGCAGTCTGAGTGGGGCCAACGTCCTGACTTTC	CASSVRQGSSLSGANVLTF
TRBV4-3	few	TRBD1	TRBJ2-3	TGCGCCAGCAGCCCTAAACTAACAGGGGGCGTGAGCACAGATACGCAGTATTTT	CASSPKLTGGVSTDTQYF
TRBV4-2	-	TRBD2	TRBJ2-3	TGTGCCAGCAGCCAAAGGGCCGGACTAGCGGGGGTCACAGATACGCAGTATTTT	CASSQRAGLAGVTDTQYF
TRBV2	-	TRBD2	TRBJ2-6	TGTGCCAGCAGGAAGAGTGGACTAGCGTCCGGGGCCAACGTCCTGACTTTC	CASRKSGLASGANVLTF
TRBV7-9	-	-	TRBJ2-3	TGTGCCAGCAGCTTAAGGTACTCGTGGTCGGGAGATAGCACAGATACGCAGTATTTT	CASSLRYSWSGDSTDTQYF
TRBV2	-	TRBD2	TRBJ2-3	TGTGCCAGCAGTGTCTTGCGGGGGGTAGATACGCAGTATTTT	CASSVLRGVDTQYF
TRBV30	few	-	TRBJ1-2	TGTGCCTGGATCTCAGGGTATAGCTATGGCTACACCTTC	CAWISGYSYGYTF
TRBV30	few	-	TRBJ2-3	TGTGCCTGGAGTGTCTTACGAGAAGATACGCAGTATTTT	CAWSVLREDTQYF
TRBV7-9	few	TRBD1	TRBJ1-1	TGTGCCAGCAGCGGACGGGACAGGGTCGACACTGAAGCTTTCTTT	CASSGRDRVDTEAFF
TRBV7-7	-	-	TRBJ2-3	TGTGCTAGCAGCCCCGGGCCGGTGGGGCCAGATACGCAGTATTTT	CASSPGPVGPDTQYF
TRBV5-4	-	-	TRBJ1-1	TGTGCCAGCAGCTTGGACAGCATCAACACTGAAGCTTTCTTT	CASSLDSINTEAFF
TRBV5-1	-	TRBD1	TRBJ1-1	TGCGCCAGCAGCTTGGGAGGGACAGGGGCAGCACTTGAAGCTTTCTTT	CASSLGGTGAALEAFF
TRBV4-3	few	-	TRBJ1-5	TGCGCCAGCAGCCAAGATCCCCGGGGAGGCAATCAGCCCCAGCATTTT	CASSQDPRGGNQPQHF
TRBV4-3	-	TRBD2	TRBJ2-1	TGCGCCAGCAGCCAAGGTTCCGGACTAGCGAACCAAGAGTGGGAGCAGTTCTTC	CASSQGSGLANQEWEQFF
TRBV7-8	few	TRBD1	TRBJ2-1	TGTGCCAGCAGCTTAAGGAGGACAGGGATCCTCAATGAGCAGTTCTTC	CASSLRRTGILNEQFF
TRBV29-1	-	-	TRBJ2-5	TGCAGCGTTGACGATCGTGCTAGCCGATACAAAGAGACCCAGTACTTC	CSVDDRASRYKETQYF
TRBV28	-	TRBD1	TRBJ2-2	TGTGCCAGCAGTTCTTGGACAGGAGCGAACACCGGGGAGCTGTTTTTT	CASSSWTGANTGELFF
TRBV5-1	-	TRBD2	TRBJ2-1	TGCGCCAGCAGCTTTTTAGCGGGGAGTTCCTACAATGAGCAGTTCTTC	CASSFLAGSSYNEQFF
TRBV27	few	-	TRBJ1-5	TGTGCCAGCAGTGACAGGAATAGCAATCAGCCCCAGCATTTT	CASSDRNSNQPQHF
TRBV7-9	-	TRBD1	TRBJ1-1	TGTGCCAGCAGCTTAGTACAGGGGGGCACTGAAGCTTTCTTT	CASSLVQGGTEAFF
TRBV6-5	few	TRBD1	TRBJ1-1	TGTGCCAGCAGTTATAACCCAGGGGGTACTGAAGCTTTCTTT	CASSYNPGGTEAFF